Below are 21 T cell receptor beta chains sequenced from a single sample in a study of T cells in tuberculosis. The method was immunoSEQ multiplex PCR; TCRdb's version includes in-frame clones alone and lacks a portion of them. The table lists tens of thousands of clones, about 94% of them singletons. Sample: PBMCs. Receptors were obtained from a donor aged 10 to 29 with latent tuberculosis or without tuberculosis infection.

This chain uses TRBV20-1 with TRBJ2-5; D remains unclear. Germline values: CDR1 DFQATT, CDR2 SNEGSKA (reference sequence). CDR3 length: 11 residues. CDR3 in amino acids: CSAPDQETQYF. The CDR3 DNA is TGCAGCGCGCCCGATCAAGAGACCCAGTACTTC.

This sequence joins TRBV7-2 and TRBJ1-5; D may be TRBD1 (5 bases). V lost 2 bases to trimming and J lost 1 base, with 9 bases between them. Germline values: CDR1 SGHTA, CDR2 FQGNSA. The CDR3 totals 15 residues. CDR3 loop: CASSLQGLSNQPQHF. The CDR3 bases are TGTGCCAGCAGCTTACAGGGACTCAGCAATCAGCCCCAGCATTTT.

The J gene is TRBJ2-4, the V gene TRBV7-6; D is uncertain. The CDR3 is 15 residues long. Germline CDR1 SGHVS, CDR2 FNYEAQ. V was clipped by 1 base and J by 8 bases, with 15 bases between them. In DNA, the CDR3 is TGTGCCAGCAGCTTAGGCTCGGAGAATTGGGACATTCAGTACTTC. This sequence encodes CASSLGSENWDIQYF. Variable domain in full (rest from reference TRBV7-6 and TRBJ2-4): GAGVSQSPRYKVTKRGQDVALRCDPISGHVSLYWYRQALGQGPEFLTYFNYEAQQDKSGLPNDRFSAERPEGSISTLTIQRTEQRDSAMYRCASSLGSENWDIQYFGAGTRLSVL.

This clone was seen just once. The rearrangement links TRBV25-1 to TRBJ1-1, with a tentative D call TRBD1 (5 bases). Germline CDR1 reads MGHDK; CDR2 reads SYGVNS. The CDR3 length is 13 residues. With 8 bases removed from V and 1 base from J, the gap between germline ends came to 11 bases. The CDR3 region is CASQTGTNTEAFF. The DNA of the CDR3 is TGTGCCAGCCAAACAGGCACGAACACTGAAGCTTTCTTT.

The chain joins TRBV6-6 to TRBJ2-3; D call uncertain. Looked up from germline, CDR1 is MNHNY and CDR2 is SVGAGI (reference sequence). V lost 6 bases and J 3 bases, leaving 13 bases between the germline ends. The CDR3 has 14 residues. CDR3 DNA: TGTGCCAGCAGCCCTCAGACTGGTACAGATACGCAGTATTTT. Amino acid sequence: CASSPQTGTDTQYF.

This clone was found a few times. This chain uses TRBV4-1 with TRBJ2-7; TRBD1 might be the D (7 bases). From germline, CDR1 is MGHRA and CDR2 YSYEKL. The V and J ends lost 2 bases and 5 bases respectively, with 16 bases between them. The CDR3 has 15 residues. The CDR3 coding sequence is TGCGCCAGCAGCCAACAATTGCAGGGGGGAAACGAGCAGTACTTC. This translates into CASSQQLQGGNEQYF.

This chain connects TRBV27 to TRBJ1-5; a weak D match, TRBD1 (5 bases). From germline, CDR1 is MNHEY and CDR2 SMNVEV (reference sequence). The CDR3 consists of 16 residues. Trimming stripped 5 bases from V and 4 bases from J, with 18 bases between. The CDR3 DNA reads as TGTGCCAGCAGTCCGCGGGGAGGGGAAGGGAATCAGCCCCAGCATTTT. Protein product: CASSPRGGEGNQPQHF.

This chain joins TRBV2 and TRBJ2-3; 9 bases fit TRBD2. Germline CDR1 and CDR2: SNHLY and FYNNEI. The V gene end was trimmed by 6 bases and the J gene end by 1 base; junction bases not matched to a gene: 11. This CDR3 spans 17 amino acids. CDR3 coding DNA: TGTGCCAGCAGGATTAGCGGGGGTTTCCCTCGCACAGATACGCAGTATTTT. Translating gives CASRISGGFPRTDTQYF.

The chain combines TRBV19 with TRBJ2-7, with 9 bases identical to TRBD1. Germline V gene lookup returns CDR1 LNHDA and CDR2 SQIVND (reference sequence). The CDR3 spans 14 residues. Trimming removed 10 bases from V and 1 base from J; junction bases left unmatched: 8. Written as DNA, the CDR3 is TGTGCCACCTCCCGGGACAGGGCGTCCTACGAGCAGTACTTC. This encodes CATSRDRASYEQYF.

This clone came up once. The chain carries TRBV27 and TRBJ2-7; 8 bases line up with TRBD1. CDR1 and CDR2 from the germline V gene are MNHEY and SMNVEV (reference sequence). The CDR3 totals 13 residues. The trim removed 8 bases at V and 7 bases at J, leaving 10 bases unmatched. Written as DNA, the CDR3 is TGTGCCAGCCGGGCAGGGGGCCCGGGGGAGCAGTACTTC. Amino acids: CASRAGGPGEQYF.

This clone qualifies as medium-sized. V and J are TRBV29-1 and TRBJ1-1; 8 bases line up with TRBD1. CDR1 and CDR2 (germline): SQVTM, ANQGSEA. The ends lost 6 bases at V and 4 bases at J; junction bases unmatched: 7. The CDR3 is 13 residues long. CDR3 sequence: CSVSQGDGTEAFF. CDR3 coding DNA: TGCAGCGTCTCACAGGGGGACGGCACTGAAGCTTTCTTT.

CDR3 residues: CASTRGGLNTEAFF. For the CDR3, the DNA is TGTGCCAGCACCCGCGGTGGGTTGAACACTGAAGCTTTCTTT. This chain links TRBV11-2 with TRBJ1-1; D is undetermined. The V gene lost 7 bases and the J gene lost 0 bases, with 12 bases spanning the gap. This CDR3 spans 14 amino acids. Germline CDR1 is SGHAT and CDR2 is FQNNGV.

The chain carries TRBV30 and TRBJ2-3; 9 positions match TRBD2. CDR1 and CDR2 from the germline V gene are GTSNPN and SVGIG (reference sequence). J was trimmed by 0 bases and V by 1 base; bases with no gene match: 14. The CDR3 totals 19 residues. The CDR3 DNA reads TGTGCCTGGAGTGAAAGGGGCGGGGGGGTCCTTCGTAGCACAGATACGCAGTATTTT. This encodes CAWSERGGGVLRSTDTQYF.

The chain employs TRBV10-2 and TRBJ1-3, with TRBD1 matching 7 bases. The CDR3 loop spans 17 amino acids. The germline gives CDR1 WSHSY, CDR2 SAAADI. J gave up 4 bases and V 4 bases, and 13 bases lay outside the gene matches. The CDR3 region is CASSGSLDRVAGNTIYF. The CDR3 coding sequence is TGCGCCAGCAGTGGATCACTAGACAGGGTAGCAGGAAACACCATATATTTT.

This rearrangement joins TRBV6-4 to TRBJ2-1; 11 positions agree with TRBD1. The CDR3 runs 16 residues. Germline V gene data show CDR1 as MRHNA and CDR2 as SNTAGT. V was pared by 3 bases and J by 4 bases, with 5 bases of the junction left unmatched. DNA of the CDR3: TGTGCCAGCAGTGAAGGGACAGGGGGTTGGTACAATGAGCAGTTCTTC. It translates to CASSEGTGGWYNEQFF.

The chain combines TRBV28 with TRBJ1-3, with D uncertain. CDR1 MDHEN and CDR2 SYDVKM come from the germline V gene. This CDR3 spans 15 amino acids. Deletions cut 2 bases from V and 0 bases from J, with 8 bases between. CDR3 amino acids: CASSLPLNSGNTIYF. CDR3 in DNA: TGTGCCAGCAGTTTACCCCTTAACTCTGGAAACACCATATATTTT.

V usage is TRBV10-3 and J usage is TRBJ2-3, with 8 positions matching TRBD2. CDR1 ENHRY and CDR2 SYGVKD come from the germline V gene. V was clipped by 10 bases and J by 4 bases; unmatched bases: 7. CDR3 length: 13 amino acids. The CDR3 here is CATKRGPPDTQYF. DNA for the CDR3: TGTGCCACCAAGCGGGGGCCACCAGATACGCAGTATTTT.

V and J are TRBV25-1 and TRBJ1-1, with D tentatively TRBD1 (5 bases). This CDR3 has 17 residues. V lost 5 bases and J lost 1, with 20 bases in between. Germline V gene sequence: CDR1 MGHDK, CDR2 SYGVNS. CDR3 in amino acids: CASSMTLPGLTNTEAFF. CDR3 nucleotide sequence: TGTGCCAGCAGTATGACTCTTCCGGGACTGACGAACACTGAAGCTTTCTTT.

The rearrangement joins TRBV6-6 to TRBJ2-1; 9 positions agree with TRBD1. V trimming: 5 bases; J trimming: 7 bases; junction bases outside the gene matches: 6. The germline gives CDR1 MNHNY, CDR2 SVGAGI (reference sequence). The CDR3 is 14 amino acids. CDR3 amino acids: CASSTPGQGNEQFF. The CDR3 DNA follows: TGTGCCAGCAGTACTCCGGGACAGGGAAATGAGCAGTTCTTC.

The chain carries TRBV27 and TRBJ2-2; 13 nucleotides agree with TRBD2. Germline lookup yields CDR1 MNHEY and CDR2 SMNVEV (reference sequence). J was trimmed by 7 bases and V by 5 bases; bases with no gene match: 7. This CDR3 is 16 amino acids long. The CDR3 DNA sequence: TGTGCCAGCAGTCAACTAGCGGGGGGGCTTAACGGGGAGCTGTTTTTT. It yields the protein CASSQLAGGLNGELFF.

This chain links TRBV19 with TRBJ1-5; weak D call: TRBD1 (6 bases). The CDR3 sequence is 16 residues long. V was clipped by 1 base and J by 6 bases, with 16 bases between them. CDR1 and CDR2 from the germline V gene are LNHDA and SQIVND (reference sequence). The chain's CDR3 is CASSIGDTGASQPQHF. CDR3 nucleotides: TGTGCCAGTAGTATAGGGGACACTGGAGCCAGTCAGCCCCAGCATTTT.